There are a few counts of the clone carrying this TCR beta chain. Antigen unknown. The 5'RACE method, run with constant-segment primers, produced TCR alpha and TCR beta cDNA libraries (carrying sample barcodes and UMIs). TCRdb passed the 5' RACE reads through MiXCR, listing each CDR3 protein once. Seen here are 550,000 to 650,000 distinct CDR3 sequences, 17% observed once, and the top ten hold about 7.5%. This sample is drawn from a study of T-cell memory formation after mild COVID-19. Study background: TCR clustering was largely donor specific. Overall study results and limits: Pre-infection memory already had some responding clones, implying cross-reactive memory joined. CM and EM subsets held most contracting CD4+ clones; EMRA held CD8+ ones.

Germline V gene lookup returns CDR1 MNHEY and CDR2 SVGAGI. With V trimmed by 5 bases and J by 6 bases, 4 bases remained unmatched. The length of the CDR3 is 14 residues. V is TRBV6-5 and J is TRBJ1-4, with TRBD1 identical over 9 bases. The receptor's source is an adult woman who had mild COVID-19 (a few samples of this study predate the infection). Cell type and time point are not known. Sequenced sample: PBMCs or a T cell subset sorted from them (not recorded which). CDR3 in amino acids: CASSQDRGDEKLFF. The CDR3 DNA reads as TGTGCCAGCAGTCAGGACAGGGGAGATGAAAAACTGTTTTTT.